This T cell receptor (beta chain) derives from a study of T cell responses to AZD1222 COVID-19 vaccine (TCRdb year 2021). Concerning the study at large: TCR sequencing covered 230 or so trial participants: 207 given two doses of AZD1222 and 26 given two doses of MenACWY control vaccine. Trial participants were enrolled by age into subgroups of 18-55, 56-69 and 70-plus years, and around 150, 29 and 61 TCR-sequenced participants, respectively, were included in these subgroups.

This clone appeared a single time. Its antigen remains undetermined. No base quality values were provided; no much bigger clone lies one nucleotide off. The CDR3 regions of human TCRbeta chains were analyzed by immunosequencing. The authors' pipeline ran thus. TCRs in the repertoires were compared against a reference library of SARS-CoV-2-specific TCRs that had been generated with the MIRA antigen-specificity platform. Breadth was defined as the fraction of unique TCRs that were SARS-CoV-2-associated, and depth was defined as the fraction of total T cells that were SARS-CoV-2-associated. Using the MIRA data, each spike-specific TCR was assigned both to the spike region to which the TCR was reactive and to a CD4 or CD8 class. Log10-transformed breadth and depth values were compared by one-way ANOVA with Sidak's multiple comparisons tests. TCRdb mirrors the immuneACCESS table, restricted to in-frame sequences. Some clones are absent from its copies; in checked studies, under half trace to an unresolved V gene, and the reason for the others is unknown. The D gene and trimming were derived from the DNA, and the V and J assignments and clone size from that table. Here the sample has some 120,000 clones; around nine tenths occur a single time. The ten largest make up about 1.4% of the sample.

Read against the paper, the sample's time point label means: about 28 days (+/-7) after the second vaccine dose. AZD1222 recipients whose second dose came at about 4 weeks and those whose second dose came at about 12 weeks were combined into one group, since spike-specific TCR depth and breadth did not differ between the two schedules. Vaccinee samples came from UK trials COV001 and COV002, including a single-blind randomized controlled phase 2/3 trial of AZD1222 (ChAdOx1 nCoV-19) in healthy adults. For TCRbeta chain sequencing, PBMC samples from trial participants were taken at day 0 and at day 28 after the second dose. The CDR3 goes from the cysteine to the phenylalanine over 16 residues. Solely the CDR3 DNA is kept, with 48 bases framed from the first base. The germline V gene sets CDR1 to SNHLY and CDR2 to FYNNEI. V lost 6 bases and J lost 2 bases; the stretch between them is 17 bases long. Points the paper makes about the study in general: In the small 56-69-year group, the increase in depth fell short of significance, most likely because of low power. Participants were mostly white British, with more females than males. The authors suggested clonal diversity may have been underestimated. Reportedly, close to half of the unique spike-specific TCRs recognized epitopes lying outside the regions that are mutated in the B.1.351 and B.1.1.7 variants. Conclusions about previously exposed vaccinees were limited because only six AZD1222 recipients were SARS-CoV-2 seropositive at baseline. After two AZD1222 doses, both the breadth and the depth of spike-specific TCRs were significantly higher than at day 0 and than in MenACWY recipients. The vaccine-associated CD4 TCRs covered the entire spike protein, and the dominant responses fell in regions 160-218 and 743-854. Because no samples from the day 14 peak response were available, repertoires could be characterized only after the peak T cell response.

Sample: peripheral blood, taken 28 days after the second AZD1222 dose. This receptor was obtained from an adult who received the AZD1222 COVID-19 vaccine. Recombination joined TRBV2 with TRBJ1-5, and the D gene may be TRBD1, 5 bases matching. The nucleotide sequence reads as follows: TGTGCCAGCAGATCCCGAGCGGGAGGGGGCAATCAGCCCCAGCATTTT. Its protein is CASRSRAGGGNQPQHF.